The 17 T cell receptor beta chains below come from one sample, sequenced in a study of T cells in Graves' hyperthyroidism and ophthalmopathy. It was RNA transcripts that yielded the amplified TCR beta CDR3 regions. During a first-round RT-PCR of the TCR CDR3, the HTBI primer set was used. TCRdb analysed the multiplex PCR reads with MiXCR anew, one entry per CDR3 protein. The sample lists a few hundred thousand distinct CDR3 sequences, roughly 15% occurring once. Sequenced material: blood. These receptors were obtained from a woman between 35 and 50 years old with Graves' ophthalmopathy.

This clonotype was seen ten or more times. V usage is TRBV24-1 and J usage is TRBJ2-7; perhaps TRBD1 as D (5 bases). V lost 4 bases and J 0 bases, leaving 6 bases between the germline ends. The CDR3 spans 13 residues. The germline V gene has CDR1 KGHDR and CDR2 SFDVKD. This CDR3 is CATSERGSYEQYF. CDR3 nucleotide sequence: TGTGCCACCAGTGAAAGGGGCTCCTACGAGCAGTACTTC.

This clonotype has more than one count but fewer than ten. The chain carries TRBV7-9 and TRBJ2-5, with 8 positions matching TRBD1. Looked up from germline, CDR1 is SEHNR and CDR2 is FQNEAQ (reference sequence). Trimming removed 5 bases from V and 5 bases from J; junction bases left unmatched: 7. CDR3 length equals 14 residues. This CDR3 reads CASSRTGLSETQYF. The CDR3 nucleotides are TGTGCCAGCAGCCGGACAGGGTTAAGCGAGACCCAGTACTTC.

This chain connects TRBV10-3 to TRBJ2-1, with TRBD1 as a possible D gene (6 bases). This CDR3 has 15 amino acids. V dropped 3 bases and J dropped 6 bases, with 15 bases sitting between them. The germline V gene has CDR1 ENHRY and CDR2 SYGVKD. The CDR3 reads CAISERAGTFNEQFF. The CDR3 nucleotides are TGTGCCATCAGTGAAAGGGCCGGGACATTCAATGAGCAGTTCTTC.

This clonotype was detected many times. The chain carries TRBV28 and TRBJ2-1; 7 bases line up with TRBD2. Germline CDR1 is MDHEN and CDR2 is SYDVKM. The CDR3 spans 15 residues. With 3 bases clipped from V and 7 bases from J, the junction kept 9 bases outside the gene matches. The CDR3 region is CASSLGGSVTNEQFF. CDR3 bases: TGTGCCAGCAGTTTGGGAGGGAGTGTGACAAATGAGCAGTTCTTC.

In this sample, this clonotype turned up a few times. The chain is built from TRBV9 and TRBJ1-1; weak D call: TRBD1 (5 bases). This CDR3 comprises 13 residues. The germline V and J ends were trimmed by 0 bases and 7 bases, with 10 bases remaining between them. The germline CDR1 and CDR2 sequences are SGDLS and YYNGEE. CDR3 amino acids: CASSVEGANEAFF. The CDR3 nucleotides read TGTGCCAGCAGCGTAGAAGGGGCGAATGAAGCTTTCTTT.

This clonotype was observed at least ten times. This sequence joins TRBV30 and TRBJ2-1; no definite D call. Trimming took 0 bases from V and 8 from J, leaving 8 bases between them. The CDR3 runs to 12 residues. In germline, CDR1 is GTSNPN, CDR2 SVGIG (reference sequence). The CDR3 nucleotides read TGTGCCTGGAGTGTATCCGTTGATGAGCAGTTCTTC. Translating it yields CAWSVSVDEQFF.

In regard to this clonotype: A read error is possible here, since a much larger clone lies one base away. The chain is built from TRBV28 and TRBJ2-1; D uncertain. CDR3 length: 12 amino acids. Germline values: CDR1 MDHEN, CDR2 SYDVKM. The CDR3 sequence: CASSLTYNGQFF. The CDR3 nucleotides read TGTGCCAGCAGTTTAACATACAATGGGCAGTTCTTC.

This clonotype was picked up many times. The CDR3 nucleotides are TGTGCCAGCAGCAGGACAGGGGCCTCTCGTGAGCAGTACTTC. As protein: CASSRTGASREQYF. This rearrangement joins TRBV6-1 to TRBJ2-7; TRBD1 agrees at 9 bases. Trimming removed 6 bases from V and 7 bases from J; junction bases left unmatched: 10. Germline values: CDR1 MNHNS, CDR2 SASEGT. This CDR3 contains 14 residues.

Ten or more counts support this clonotype. The chain employs TRBV7-2 and TRBJ2-3, with 11 bases matching TRBD2. This CDR3 has 16 residues. With 5 bases clipped from V and 4 bases from J, the junction kept 8 bases outside the gene matches. Germline V gene lookup returns CDR1 SGHTA and CDR2 FQGNSA. This chain's CDR3 is CASSRLAGGGADTQYF. Written as DNA, the CDR3 is TGTGCCAGCAGCCGTCTAGCGGGAGGTGGAGCAGATACGCAGTATTTT.

This clonotype has a count of ten or more. The rearrangement joins TRBV7-8 to TRBJ2-5; tentative D call: TRBD1 (6 bases). Germline CDR1 is SGHVS and CDR2 is FQNEAQ. The CDR3 has 13 amino acids. V lost 4 bases, J lost 5 bases, and 11 bases lay in between. The CDR3 coding sequence is TGTGCCAGCAGCTCAGGGGCGCGGGAGACCCAGTACTTC. Its translation: CASSSGARETQYF.

The chain has TRBV6-2 or TRBV6-3 and TRBJ2-5, with 11 bases lining up with TRBD2. Looked up from germline, CDR1 is MNHEY and CDR2 is SVGEGT. CDR3 length equals 15 residues. With 6 bases clipped from V and 5 bases from J, the junction kept 8 bases outside the gene matches. This CDR3 is CASRTSGNFWETQYF. The DNA of the CDR3 is TGTGCCAGCAGGACTAGCGGGAATTTTTGGGAGACCCAGTACTTC.

The chain couples TRBV6-6 to TRBJ1-6, with TRBD1 as a possible D gene (6 bases). The CDR3 totals 15 residues. Germline-derived CDR1 and CDR2 are MNHNY and SVGAGI (reference sequence). Trimming pared 2 bases from V and 3 bases from J, leaving 8 bases between. This chain's CDR3 is CASSYKGDYNSPLHF. The CDR3 DNA is TGTGCCAGCAGTTACAAGGGGGACTATAATTCACCCCTCCACTTT.

The chain is built from TRBV6-1 and TRBJ1-5; D remains unclear. V was pared by 1 base and J by 8 bases, with 9 bases between. Germline assignment: CDR1 MNHNS and CDR2 SASEGT. The CDR3 sequence is 13 residues long. In DNA, the CDR3 is TGTGCCAGCAGTGAAGTCGATTTGGAGCCCCAGCATTTT. This gives the protein CASSEVDLEPQHF.

This clonotype appeared many times. The chain is built from TRBV30 and TRBJ1-1; TRBD1 might be the D (5 bases). Per the germline V gene, CDR1 is GTSNPN and CDR2 is SVGIG (reference sequence). With 3 bases removed from V and 5 bases from J, the gap between germline ends came to 13 bases. This CDR3 is 13 amino acids long. This CDR3 is CAWSLGPRTEAFF. For the CDR3, the DNA is TGTGCCTGGAGCTTGGGACCTAGGACTGAAGCTTTCTTT.

This clonotype was recorded at least ten times. The chain is built from TRBV2 and TRBJ2-1; TRBD1 matches 7 bases. Trimming at V came to 6 bases and at J to 2 bases, leaving 7 bases not matched to a gene. The CDR3 has 15 residues. CDR1 is SNHLY and CDR2 is FYNNEI in the germline V gene. The CDR3 reads CASSDRELAYNEQFF. The CDR3 DNA sequence: TGTGCCAGCAGCGACAGGGAACTAGCCTACAATGAGCAGTTCTTC.

This clonotype was seen many times. J is TRBJ2-5 and V is TRBV20-1; 8 bases line up with TRBD1. The germline V gene encodes CDR1 DFQATT and CDR2 SNEGSKA (reference sequence). The V gene end was trimmed by 5 bases and the J gene end by 2 bases; junction bases not matched to a gene: 4. CDR3 size: 13 residues. The CDR3 DNA follows: TGCAGTGCTGGACAGGGTCAACAAGAGACCCAGTACTTC. Protein product: CSAGQGQQETQYF.

This clonotype was counted only a few times. The chain is built from TRBV11-2 and TRBJ1-5; possibly TRBD1 for D (5 bases). CDR1 and CDR2 from the germline V gene are SGHAT and FQNNGV. This CDR3 is built from 13 residues. V was pared by 5 bases and J by 9 bases, with 14 bases between. Here the CDR3 DNA reads TGTGCCAGCAGCCGGGACGGTCCGGGGCCCCAGCATTTT. The encoded protein is CASSRDGPGPQHF.